The 18 T cell receptor beta chains below were found in one sample sequenced in a study of cytomegalovirus exposure and HLA in healthy donors (dated by TCRdb to the late 2010s). Library construction relied on the immunoSEQ multiplex PCR assay. The multiplex PCR relied on a mix of 60 forward primers for TCR Vbeta segments and 13 reverse primers for TCR Jbeta segments. TCRdb retrieved this table from immuneACCESS and kept in-frame rearrangements only. Not all clones are present; in checked studies, unresolved V genes account for under half, and no reason is known for the remainder. This sample's table has entries for 50,000 or so clones. The ten largest clones add up to roughly 25% of the sample. Sequenced input: PBMCs. All receptors come from a man aged 40-55 years in good health and CMV-seropositive.

The chain couples TRBV14 to TRBJ2-7; tentatively, D is TRBD2 (5 bases). V dropped 4 bases and J dropped 5 bases, with 15 bases sitting between them. This CDR3 has 14 residues. Germline V CDR1 and CDR2: SGHDN, FVKESK. The CDR3 protein is CASSPWRGKDEQYF. The CDR3 DNA sequence: TGTGCCAGCAGCCCCTGGAGAGGGAAGGACGAGCAGTACTTC.

This chain uses TRBV5-6 with TRBJ2-1, with 8 bases fitting TRBD2. CDR3 length: 13 residues. Trimming at V came to 2 bases and at J to 9 bases, leaving 4 bases not matched to a gene. Germline-derived CDR1 and CDR2 are SGHDT and YYEEEE. The CDR3 loop is CASSLAGVGEQFF. The CDR3 DNA sequence: TGTGCCAGCAGCTTAGCGGGAGTGGGTGAGCAGTTCTTC. Filled out from reference TRBV5-6 and TRBJ2-1, the complete variable domain reads DAGVTQSPTHLIKTRGQQVTLRCSPKSGHDTVSWYQQALGQGPQFIFQYYEEEERQRGNFPDRFSGHQFPNYSSELNVNALLLGDSALYLCASSLAGVGEQFFGPGTRLTVL.

The genes are TRBV4-3 and TRBJ2-7, with 13 bases aligning to TRBD2. Trimming cost V 3 bases and J 0 bases; bases outside gene matches: 5. The CDR3 sequence is 17 residues long. Germline-derived CDR1 and CDR2 are LGHNA and YSLEER. CDR3 protein: CASSQGLAGTISYEQYF. In DNA form, the CDR3 reads TGCGCCAGCAGCCAGGGACTAGCGGGGACTATCTCCTACGAGCAGTACTTC.

The chain links TRBV19 to TRBJ2-7, with 8 nucleotides matching TRBD1. V was pared by 5 bases and J by 2 bases, with 5 bases of the junction left unmatched. The CDR3 has 14 amino acids. Germline CDR1 and CDR2: LNHDA and SQIVND (reference sequence). CDR3 in DNA: TGTGCCAGTAGTGCAACAGGGGGAACCTACGAGCAGTACTTC. It specifies CASSATGGTYEQYF.

In DNA, the CDR3 is TGTGCCACCAGTGACAGTTTATTCTACGAGCAGTACTTC. This gives the protein CATSDSLFYEQYF. J is TRBJ2-7 and V is TRBV15; D might be TRBD1 (5 bases). The V gene lost 6 bases and the J gene lost 3 bases, with 12 bases spanning the gap. Germline V CDR1 and CDR2: LNHNV, YYDKDF (reference sequence). The CDR3 has 13 amino acids.

This clone ranks as medium-sized in terms of frequency. The rearrangement joins TRBV6-4 to TRBJ2-1; 10 nucleotides line up with TRBD1. Germline V gene sequence: CDR1 MRHNA, CDR2 SNTAGT. This CDR3 region has 17 residues. J lost 8 bases, V lost 3 bases, and 13 bases had no gene match. In DNA form, the CDR3 reads TGTGCCAGCAGTGAAAGCTCCGGGACAGGGGCCTTGGATGAGCAGTTCTTC. Protein product: CASSESSGTGALDEQFF.

This chain uses TRBV11-2 with TRBJ2-1; perhaps TRBD2 as D (5 bases). Germline V gene lookup returns CDR1 SGHAT and CDR2 FQNNGV. Trimming took off 5 bases at V and 5 bases at J, with 10 bases between the two ends. The CDR3 is 13 residues long. CDR3 sequence (DNA): TGTGCCAGCAGCCCGCGGGTGGACAATGAGCAGTTCTTC. It translates to CASSPRVDNEQFF.

Points on this clone: At one of its ends the junction is not consistent with the germline gene, which may arise from a read error. The rearrangement links TRBV19 to TRBJ2-1; D is uncertain. The germline gives CDR1 LNHDA, CDR2 SQIVND (reference sequence). This CDR3 is built from 13 residues. The CDR3 spells CASSIPPISPKLF. DNA for the CDR3: TGTGCCAGTAGTATCCCCCCCATTTCACCTAAACTCTTC.

V is TRBV19 and J is TRBJ2-7; 10 positions agree with TRBD1. V shed 5 bases and J 7 bases; nucleotides not matched to a gene: 11. The CDR3 runs to 15 residues. Germline assignment: CDR1 LNHDA and CDR2 SQIVND (reference sequence). The CDR3 loop reads CASSLHGTGAGEQYF. CDR3 bases: TGTGCCAGTAGTCTCCATGGGACAGGGGCTGGAGAGCAGTACTTC.

About this clone itself: The same CDR3 also results from other DNA sequences found in this sample. The rearrangement joins TRBV6-6 to TRBJ1-1; no reliable D call. The CDR3 is 14 amino acids. In germline, CDR1 is MNHNY, CDR2 SVGAGI (reference sequence). V was pared by 6 bases and J by 1 base, with 12 bases between. CDR3 nucleotides: TGTGCCAGCAGACTACTGTCACCGAACACTGAAGCTTTCTTT. Its protein is CASRLLSPNTEAFF.

As regards this clone: The identical CDR3 is also encoded by other nucleotide sequences in the sample. The V and J genes are TRBV5-1 and TRBJ2-7; a possible D gene is TRBD1 (6 bases). The CDR3 is 12 residues long. V was clipped by 4 bases and J by 4 bases, with 9 bases between them. CDR1 is SGHRS and CDR2 is YFSETQ in the germline V gene. The CDR3 protein is CASSLQGYEQYF. As DNA, the CDR3 is TGCGCCAGCAGCCTACAGGGTTACGAGCAGTACTTC.

The rearrangement joins TRBV15 to TRBJ2-1, with a weak D call TRBD2 (7 bases). This CDR3 has 20 amino acids. Germline V lookup: CDR1 LNHNV, CDR2 YYDKDF (reference sequence). V lost 0 bases, J lost 0 bases, and 21 bases lay in between. The CDR3 is CATSRDGRGLGVGSYNEQFF. The CDR3 DNA sequence: TGTGCCACCAGCAGAGATGGGCGGGGGCTAGGGGTAGGCTCCTACAATGAGCAGTTCTTC.

The CDR3 sequence: CASSQSSGRVQPDTQYF. The CDR3 DNA sequence: TGTGCCAGCAGCCAATCTAGTGGGAGGGTCCAACCGGATACGCAGTATTTT. This chain uses TRBV7-9 with TRBJ2-3; 7 bases are shared with TRBD2. Per germline, CDR1 SEHNR and CDR2 FQNEAQ (reference sequence). V shed 5 bases and J 6 bases; nucleotides not matched to a gene: 17. This CDR3 is 17 amino acids long.

The genes are TRBV29-1 and TRBJ2-1; D call uncertain. V lost 7 bases, J lost 6 bases, and 13 bases lay in between. The CDR3 spans 12 residues. The germline V gene has CDR1 SQVTM and CDR2 ANQGSEA. CDR3 amino acids: CSANQKSNEQFF. CDR3 nucleotide sequence: TGCAGCGCCAACCAGAAAAGCAATGAGCAGTTCTTC.

V is TRBV14 and J is TRBJ2-7, with 9 nucleotides matching TRBD1. V shed 7 bases and J 6 bases; nucleotides not matched to a gene: 13. The CDR3 is 15 amino acids. CDR1 is SGHDN, CDR2 FVKESK, per germline. The CDR3 DNA is TGTGCCAGCAAACCTCCCGGGGACAGGGTTGGCGAGCAGTACTTC. Amino acids: CASKPPGDRVGEQYF. Drawing the rest from reference TRBV14 and TRBJ2-7, the complete variable domain is EAGVTQFPSHSVIEKGQTVTLRCDPISGHDNLYWYRRVMGKEIKFLLHFVKESKQDESGMPNNRFLAERTGGTYSTLKVQPAELEDSGVYFCASKPPGDRVGEQYFGPGTRLTVT.

DNA of the CDR3: TGTGCCAGCAGCCGGGACAGGGGGATATCCGGGGAGCTGTTTTTT. Protein product: CASSRDRGISGELFF. The gene calls are TRBV7-9 and TRBJ2-2; 11 nucleotides align to TRBD1. With V trimmed by 5 bases and J by 6 bases, 5 bases remained unmatched. The CDR3 loop spans 15 amino acids. Germline V gene lookup returns CDR1 SEHNR and CDR2 FQNEAQ (reference sequence).

The chain carries TRBV7-2 and TRBJ1-1; D is uncertain. The CDR3 has 14 amino acids. CDR1 and CDR2 (germline): SGHTA, FQGNSA. Trimming removed 5 bases at V and 5 bases at J, with 15 bases between. The CDR3 reads CASSLGPRETEAFF. CDR3 in DNA: TGTGCCAGCAGCCTAGGACCTCGGGAGACTGAAGCTTTCTTT.

CDR3 sequence reads: CASSRTSGRWSTGELFF. DNA for the CDR3: TGTGCCAGCAGCAGGACTAGCGGGAGGTGGAGCACCGGGGAGCTGTTTTTT. V usage is TRBV27 and J usage is TRBJ2-2; the match to TRBD2 covers 14 bases. With 6 bases clipped from V and 4 bases from J, the junction kept 7 bases outside the gene matches. The CDR3 contains 17 residues. Germline assignment: CDR1 MNHEY and CDR2 SMNVEV (reference sequence).